This entry lists 30 T cell receptor beta chains sequenced from one sample in a study of technical replicates of blood from a few donors. Clones were read by immunoSEQ multiplex PCR, and TCRdb kept only the in-frame ones, dropping some. The table has tens of thousands of clones, roughly 92% seen once; the top ten hold 0.41%. Input material: T cells isolated from PBMCs. These receptors came from a human donor in good health.

V is TRBV25-1 and J is TRBJ2-1; 10 bases map to TRBD2. V shed 4 bases and J 8 bases; nucleotides not matched to a gene: 8. Per germline, CDR1 MGHDK and CDR2 SYGVNS. CDR3 length: 15 amino acids. The chain's CDR3 is CASSGPLAGKDEQFF. The CDR3 DNA sequence: TGTGCCAGCAGTGGACCACTAGCGGGAAAGGATGAGCAGTTCTTC.

The chain uses TRBV4-3 and TRBJ2-5, with 14 bases identical to TRBD2. Germline values: CDR1 LGHNA, CDR2 YSLEER. The trim removed 3 bases at V and 5 bases at J, leaving 5 bases unmatched. This CDR3 contains 16 residues. For the CDR3, the DNA is TGCGCCAGCAGCCATGGGACTAGCGGGAGCTATGAGACCCAGTACTTC. This translates into CASSHGTSGSYETQYF.

The chain joins TRBV7-9 to TRBJ2-7; maybe TRBD2 (5 bases). The V gene's germline CDR1 is SEHNR and CDR2 FQNEAQ (reference sequence). Trimming took 6 bases from V and 5 from J, leaving 20 bases between them. The CDR3 runs to 15 residues. The CDR3, as DNA: TGTGCCAGCAGTGATAACGGACTGGAGTTGGACGAGCAGTACTTC. It yields the protein CASSDNGLELDEQYF.

This sequence joins TRBV4-1 and TRBJ2-7, with a possible D match to TRBD2 (5 bases). This CDR3 spans 13 amino acids. In germline, CDR1 is MGHRA, CDR2 YSYEKL. V dropped 0 bases and J dropped 4 bases, with 7 bases sitting between them. The CDR3 DNA follows: TGCGCCAGCAGCCAAGATCGAGGGTACGAGCAGTACTTC. As protein: CASSQDRGYEQYF.

This clone is a singleton in its sample. The gene calls are TRBV13 and TRBJ1-2, with a possible D match to TRBD1 (6 bases). The germline V gene encodes CDR1 PRHDT and CDR2 FYEKMQ (reference sequence). The CDR3 is 13 amino acids. The V end was cut by 5 bases, the J end by 7 bases, with 14 bases between. The CDR3 loop is CASSVQGPRGYTF. DNA of the CDR3: TGTGCCAGCAGCGTACAGGGACCGCGTGGCTACACCTTC.

This chain uses TRBV5-1 with TRBJ1-1; 8 bases align to TRBD1. This CDR3 region has 16 residues. Germline assignment: CDR1 SGHRS and CDR2 YFSETQ. V lost 2 bases to trimming and J lost 1 base; unmatched junction nucleotides: 7. CDR3 sequence (DNA): TGCGCCAGCAGCTTTGGAACCGGGACAGGGAACACTGAAGCTTTCTTT. Amino acids: CASSFGTGTGNTEAFF.

The chain couples TRBV27 to TRBJ2-3, with 8 bases matching TRBD1. Germline V gene sequence: CDR1 MNHEY, CDR2 SMNVEV (reference sequence). V dropped 3 bases and J dropped 2; count of bases not matched to a gene: 1. This CDR3 is 14 amino acids long. The CDR3 loop is CASSLDRATDTQYF. DNA of the CDR3: TGTGCCAGCAGTTTGGACAGGGCCACAGATACGCAGTATTTT.

The chain is built from TRBV7-9 and TRBJ1-5; TRBD1 agrees at 11 bases. V dropped 4 bases and J dropped 3; count of bases not matched to a gene: 2. Germline V gene sequence: CDR1 SEHNR, CDR2 FQNEAQ (reference sequence). The CDR3 totals 15 residues. The CDR3 here is CASSSGQGANQPQHF. As DNA, the CDR3 is TGTGCCAGCAGCTCTGGACAGGGGGCCAATCAGCCCCAGCATTTT. The entire variable domain, with the rest obtained from reference TRBV7-9 and TRBJ1-5, is as follows: DTGVSQNPRHKITKRGQNVTFRCDPISEHNRLYWYRQTLGQGPEFLTYFQNEAQLEKSRLLSDRFSAERPKGSFSTLEIQRTEQGDSAMYLCASSSGQGANQPQHFGDGTRLSIL.

The chain combines TRBV7-9 with TRBJ2-7; the D gene is possibly TRBD1 (5 bases). The germline V gene encodes CDR1 SEHNR and CDR2 FQNEAQ (reference sequence). The V end was cut by 2 bases, the J end by 0 bases, with 8 bases between. The CDR3 has 14 amino acids. The CDR3 protein is CASSLQGSSYEQYF. Here the CDR3 DNA reads TGTGCCAGCAGCTTACAGGGCAGCTCCTACGAGCAGTACTTC.

This chain links TRBV4-2 with TRBJ2-1; 7 nucleotides line up with TRBD2. Germline V CDR1 and CDR2: LGHNA, YNFKEQ. The length of the CDR3 is 15 residues. V gave up 0 bases and J gave up 10 bases; unmatched junction bases: 9. The CDR3 sequence is CASSQDQVGGREQFF. CDR3 in DNA: TGTGCCAGCAGCCAAGATCAGGTCGGGGGGAGGGAGCAGTTCTTC.

In its sample, this clone was seen once. The chain couples TRBV27 to TRBJ2-1, with 8 positions matching TRBD1. Germline CDR1 MNHEY, CDR2 SMNVEV (reference sequence). V was pared by 4 bases and J by 8 bases, with 13 bases of the junction left unmatched. The CDR3 is 16 amino acids. This CDR3 reads CASSYSSGQGHYEQFF. The CDR3 region has the DNA TGTGCCAGCAGTTACTCGAGTGGACAGGGACATTATGAGCAGTTCTTC.

CDR3 nucleotide sequence: TGTGCCAGCAGTCTGGGACAAGCCTATGGCTACACCTTC. Residues: CASSLGQAYGYTF. The chain employs TRBV6-5 and TRBJ1-2; a possible D gene is TRBD1 (6 bases). V lost 5 bases and J 4 bases, leaving 11 bases between the germline ends. This CDR3 is built from 13 residues. Germline V gene lookup returns CDR1 MNHEY and CDR2 SVGAGI.

The V gene is TRBV2, the J gene TRBJ2-2; 9 nucleotides line up with TRBD2. CDR1 SNHLY and CDR2 FYNNEI come from the germline V gene. V dropped 11 bases and J dropped 3; count of bases not matched to a gene: 13. The length of the CDR3 is 16 residues. The CDR3 region is CAGALLAGAYTGELFF. Written as DNA, the CDR3 is TGTGCCGGTGCTCTACTAGCGGGTGCCTACACCGGGGAGCTGTTTTTT.

This clone was seen a single time. The chain is built from TRBV4-1 and TRBJ2-5; D is possibly TRBD1 (6 bases). Per germline, CDR1 MGHRA and CDR2 YSYEKL. This CDR3 is 14 amino acids long. The V gene lost 2 bases and the J gene lost 5 bases, with 12 bases spanning the gap. The CDR3: CASSQPGVGETQYF. The CDR3 DNA follows: TGCGCCAGCAGCCAACCAGGGGTAGGGGAGACCCAGTACTTC.

Points on this clone: Germline is not matched at one junction end, which may reflect a read error. This chain connects TRBV6-1 to TRBJ1-5; 7 nucleotides align to TRBD1. Germline CDR1 is MNHNS and CDR2 is SASEGT. This CDR3 is 15 amino acids long. The CDR3 DNA reads TGTGCCAGCACTGAAAACCGGGACAGTCATCAGCCCCAGCATTTT. It translates to CASTENRDSHQPQHF.

This clone was seen a single time. The DNA for the CDR3 is TGTGCCAGCAGCCCCATCGAGACTAGCACCGAGCAGTACTTC. It translates to CASSPIETSTEQYF. The V gene is TRBV11-3, the J gene TRBJ2-7; 7 bases agree with TRBD2. Losses at the gene ends were 5 bases for V and 6 bases for J; bases not matched to a gene: 10. Germline values: CDR1 SGHNT, CDR2 YENEEA. The CDR3 sequence is 14 residues long.

The rearrangement links TRBV15 to TRBJ2-7; unclear D gene. CDR1 LNHNV and CDR2 YYDKDF come from the germline V gene (reference sequence). V dropped 3 bases and J dropped 11 bases, with 17 bases sitting between them. This CDR3 spans 13 amino acids. CDR3 amino acids: CATSSFQGWQEYF. In nucleotides, the CDR3 is TGTGCCACCAGCAGCTTTCAAGGATGGCAGGAGTACTTC.

The CDR3 sequence: CATSRDLIQGENTEAFF. CDR3 bases: TGTGCCACCAGCAGAGATCTTATACAGGGGGAAAACACTGAAGCTTTCTTT. The chain combines TRBV15 with TRBJ1-1; the match to TRBD1 covers 8 bases. Losses at the gene ends were 0 bases for V and 2 bases for J; bases not matched to a gene: 8. The CDR3 totals 17 residues. The germline CDR1 and CDR2 sequences are LNHNV and YYDKDF (reference sequence).

This chain links TRBV29-1 with TRBJ2-1; D possibly corresponds to TRBD2 (6 bases). CDR3 size: 14 residues. The V gene lost 5 bases and the J gene lost 0 bases, with 11 bases spanning the gap. CDR1 and CDR2 (germline): SQVTM, ANQGSEA. The CDR3 DNA follows: TGCAGCGTTCGGGGCGGGAACTCCTACAATGAGCAGTTCTTC. This translates into CSVRGGNSYNEQFF.

This chain connects TRBV7-2 to TRBJ1-5; maybe TRBD1 (5 bases). CDR3 length equals 13 residues. V lost 6 bases and J 7 bases, leaving 13 bases between the germline ends. CDR1 and CDR2 from the germline V gene are SGHTA and FQGNSA. The CDR3 loop reads CASRRMEGQPQHF. The CDR3 DNA reads as TGTGCCAGCAGGAGAATGGAGGGGCAGCCCCAGCATTTT.

The chain uses TRBV29-1 and TRBJ1-2; the D gene is possibly TRBD1 (6 bases). Germline V gives CDR1 SQVTM, CDR2 ANQGSEA. Between the trimmed V and J ends, which lost 2 bases and 4 bases, there was a span of 14 bases. The CDR3 runs to 14 residues. The CDR3 is CSVETTGNSYGYTF. The CDR3 DNA is TGCAGCGTTGAAACCACAGGGAATAGCTATGGCTACACCTTC.

This chain links TRBV7-9 with TRBJ1-1; D is uncertain. The CDR3 sequence is 13 residues long. Trimming took 6 bases from V and 0 from J, leaving 8 bases between them. Germline V lookup: CDR1 SEHNR, CDR2 FQNEAQ (reference sequence). This CDR3 reads CASSFVLNTEAFF. The CDR3 coding sequence is TGTGCCAGCAGTTTTGTATTGAACACTGAAGCTTTCTTT.

The gene calls are TRBV28 and TRBJ1-2; D may be TRBD1 (5 bases). Looked up from germline, CDR1 is MDHEN and CDR2 is SYDVKM. CDR3 length: 12 residues. V lost 6 bases to trimming and J lost 8 bases, with 13 bases between them. CDR3 residues: CASSPSTVGYTF. Written as DNA, the CDR3 is TGTGCCAGCAGCCCTTCGACAGTAGGCTACACCTTC.

This chain uses TRBV5-1 with TRBJ2-2; 12 nucleotides match TRBD1. Trimming at V came to 7 bases and at J to 7 bases, leaving 5 bases not matched to a gene. The CDR3 consists of 14 residues. Germline CDR1 is SGHRS and CDR2 is YFSETQ. For the CDR3, the DNA is TGCGCCAGCGGGGGACAGGGGGCGATCGGGGAGCTGTTTTTT. Translated: CASGGQGAIGELFF.

The V call is TRBV4-2, the J call TRBJ2-1, with 9 nucleotides matching TRBD2. V gave up 8 bases and J gave up 4 bases; unmatched junction bases: 9. This CDR3 region has 15 residues. CDR1 is LGHNA and CDR2 is YNFKEQ in the germline V gene. CDR3 loop: CASGSASGKYNEQFF. CDR3 in DNA: TGTGCCAGCGGGTCGGCTAGCGGGAAGTACAATGAGCAGTTCTTC.

This chain joins TRBV28 and TRBJ2-1, with 10 bases lining up with TRBD2. Germline loops: CDR1 MDHEN, CDR2 SYDVKM. CDR3 length equals 13 residues. The V gene end was trimmed by 3 bases and the J gene end by 11 bases; junction bases not matched to a gene: 4. The CDR3, as DNA: TGTGCCAGCAGTTTTCCTAGCGGGAGCAAGCAGTTCTTC. It encodes CASSFPSGSKQFF.

The V gene is TRBV19, the J gene TRBJ1-5, with D unresolved. Germline CDR1 and CDR2: LNHDA and SQIVND (reference sequence). Between the trimmed V and J ends, which lost 5 bases and 5 bases, there was a span of 10 bases. This CDR3 has 13 amino acids. The CDR3 DNA follows: TGTGCCAGTAGTCCCCGGTATCATCAGCCCCAGCATTTT. It is translated as CASSPRYHQPQHF.

The chain joins TRBV15 to TRBJ2-7; tentative D call: TRBD1 (6 bases). The CDR3 length is 13 residues. Germline CDR1 is LNHNV and CDR2 is YYDKDF (reference sequence). V lost 5 bases and J lost 1, with 9 bases in between. Written as DNA, the CDR3 is TGTGCCACCAGCTCCGACAGGTCCTACGAGCAGTACTTC. This translates into CATSSDRSYEQYF.

The J gene is TRBJ2-1, the V gene TRBV5-1, with D possibly being TRBD2 (6 bases). Germline V gene data show CDR1 as SGHRS and CDR2 as YFSETQ. CDR3 length equals 13 residues. Trimming shortened V by 3 bases and J by 7 bases, and 11 bases separated the two germline ends. CDR3 region: CASSSVAENEQFF. The CDR3 DNA is TGCGCCAGCAGCTCCGTAGCGGAGAATGAGCAGTTCTTC.

The rearrangement uses TRBV11-2 and TRBJ2-5; 7 bases match TRBD1. The trim removed 5 bases at V and 5 bases at J, leaving 8 bases unmatched. The CDR3 is made up of 14 amino acids. Germline V CDR1 and CDR2: SGHAT, FQNNGV. The DNA of the CDR3 is TGTGCCAGCAGCAGAGACAGGGTTTTCGAGACCCAGTACTTC. This translates into CASSRDRVFETQYF.